This is a list of T cell receptor beta chains from one sample in a study of T cell responses to AZD1222 COVID-19 vaccine. Measured with immunoSEQ multiplex PCR; TCRdb has only the in-frame clones, and not every one. Among around 150,000 clones listed, roughly nine tenths were seen once. The specimen was peripheral blood, collected on day 0 of AZD1222 vaccination. The source is an adult in good health. Each CDR3 is given with its conserved first and last residue. Fields, in order: D gene, clone size, V gene, J gene, CDR3 protein, CDR3 DNA. The D gene is left open where the match is weak. The size field is filled for only some rows; it gives once, few, many or a size class.

NA	NA	TRBV5-1	TRBJ1-2	CASSGDVNNYGYTF	TGCGCCAGCAGCGGGGACGTCAATAACTATGGCTACACCTTC
TRBD1	NA	TRBV12-5	TRBJ2-2	CASGWTGWVHGDTGELFF	TGTGCTAGTGGTTGGACAGGCTGGGTGCATGGGGACACCGGGGAGCTGTTTTTT
TRBD1	NA	TRBV6-5	TRBJ2-1	CASARDSPGNEQFF	TGTGCCAGCGCAAGGGACAGTCCAGGCAATGAGCAGTTCTTC
NA	NA	TRBV21-1	TRBJ1-3	CASSKPGNTIYF	TGTGCCAGCAGCAAACCCGGAAACACCATATATTTT
NA	NA	TRBV27	TRBJ1-5	CASSRGRNQPQHF	TGTGCCAGCAGCCGGGGTCGCAATCAGCCCCAGCATTTT
NA	NA	TRBV7-8	TRBJ1-5	CASSLVPNQPQHF	TGTGCCAGCAGCTTAGTTCCTAATCAGCCCCAGCATTTT
NA	NA	TRBV21-1	TRBJ1-2	CASSEGTLGIFYGYTF	TGTGCCAGCAGCGAGGGGACACTTGGGATATTTTATGGCTACACCTTC
NA	NA	TRBV30	TRBJ2-5	CAGFYFGTQYF	TGTGCCGGGTTCTATTTCGGGACCCAGTACTTC
TRBD2	NA	TRBV4-1	TRBJ2-5	CASSNLAGGGETQYF	TGCGCCAGCAGTAACCTAGCGGGAGGTGGGGAGACCCAGTACTTC
NA	NA	TRBV12-3/TRBV12-4	TRBJ1-1	CASSIGTNTEAFF	TGTGCCAGCAGTATAGGGACGAACACTGAAGCTTTCTTT
NA	NA	TRBV9	TRBJ1-6	CASSARDIRSPLHF	TGTGCCAGCAGCGCCCGGGACATTAGGTCACCCCTCCACTTT
NA	NA	TRBV7-9	TRBJ2-1	CASSFQLARWLF	TGTGCCAGCAGCTTTCAGCTAGCGAGGTGGCTCTTC
NA	NA	TRBV3-1/TRBV3-2	TRBJ1-2	CASSQRPNYGYTF	TGTGCCAGCAGCCAACGCCCTAACTATGGCTACACCTTC
NA	NA	TRBV9	TRBJ2-1	CASSVDGAGNEQFF	TGTGCCAGCAGCGTAGATGGGGCAGGGAATGAGCAGTTCTTC
NA	NA	TRBV19	TRBJ1-5	CASSIERTPQPQHF	TGTGCCAGTAGTATAGAAAGGACTCCTCAGCCCCAGCATTTT
NA	once	TRBV27	TRBJ2-5	CASSLLGTIETQYF	TGTGCCAGCAGTTTACTGGGGACCATAGAGACCCAGTACTTC
TRBD1	NA	TRBV10-3	TRBJ1-6	CAIKSTGEYNSPLHF	TGTGCCATCAAATCGACAGGGGAATATAATTCACCCCTCCACTTT
NA	NA	TRBV7-9	TRBJ2-1	CASSQSGDNEQFF	TGTGCCAGCAGCCAATCGGGTGACAATGAGCAGTTCTTC
NA	NA	TRBV5-8	TRBJ2-7	CASSPHRGNYEQYF	TGTGCCAGCAGCCCCCACCGGGGGAACTACGAGCAGTACTTC
TRBD1	NA	TRBV6-5	TRBJ1-5	CASRERGLNQPQHF	TGTGCCAGCAGAGAGAGGGGGCTTAATCAGCCCCAGCATTTT